A single sample gave rise to the 23 T cell receptor beta chains below, sequenced in a study of CD4 and CD8 cells across lung adenocarcinoma regions. TCRdb ran MiXCR on the PCR reads and lists one entry per CDR3 protein. This table has 18,000 or so distinct CDR3 sequences, 51% appearing once. Sequencing was done on a sample of CD8+ T cells from the center of a lung tumor. The source of these receptors is a female donor with lung adenocarcinoma. The CD4 and CD8 labels of this study may be unreliable.

This clonotype was found many times. The CDR3 loop is CASNPRLAGTQETQYF. As DNA, the CDR3 is TGCGCCAGCAACCCACGACTAGCGGGGACCCAAGAGACCCAGTACTTC. The chain has TRBV10-2 and TRBJ2-5; 11 nucleotides line up with TRBD2. Trimming took 7 bases from V and 1 from J; bases not matched to a gene: 8. The length of the CDR3 is 16 residues. In germline, CDR1 is WSHSY, CDR2 SAAADI.

This clonotype was detected ten times or more. The gene calls are TRBV11-3 and TRBJ2-7; the D gene could be TRBD1 or TRBD2 (6 bases each). The CDR3 has 15 amino acids. V was trimmed by 3 bases and J by 0 bases, leaving 12 bases between them. Germline values: CDR1 SGHNT, CDR2 YENEEA. CDR3 DNA sequence: TGTGCCAGCAGCTTCGGGGGACAAAGCTCCTACGAGCAGTACTTC. Residues: CASSFGGQSSYEQYF.

This rearrangement joins TRBV6-1 to TRBJ2-3; 9 bases line up with TRBD2. V gave up 2 bases and J gave up 4 bases; unmatched junction bases: 10. Germline V gene data show CDR1 as MNHNS and CDR2 as SASEGT. The CDR3 spans 17 residues. Here the CDR3 reads CASSERAGTSSPDTQYF. The CDR3 DNA reads as TGTGCCAGCAGTGAAAGGGCCGGGACTAGCTCGCCAGATACGCAGTATTTT.

The gene calls are TRBV6-5 and TRBJ2-6; 9 bases agree with TRBD1. Germline loops: CDR1 MNHEY, CDR2 SVGAGI. After removal of 4 bases from V and 0 bases from J, the junction contained 4 bases not matched to a gene. CDR3 size: 17 residues. Written as DNA, the CDR3 is TGTGCCAGCAGTTTCGGGACAGGGAGCTCTGGGGCCAACGTCCTGACTTTC. Protein product: CASSFGTGSSGANVLTF.

This clonotype was observed at least ten times. The chain recombines TRBV4-3 with TRBJ2-1, with 15 nucleotides matching TRBD2. The CDR3 is 15 amino acids. V dropped 4 bases and J dropped 8; count of bases not matched to a gene: 3. CDR1 and CDR2 from the germline V gene are LGHNA and YSLEER. The CDR3 DNA follows: TGCGCCAGCAGCCGGACTAGCGGGGGGGCCCATGAGCAGTTCTTC. Translating it yields CASSRTSGGAHEQFF.

This chain joins TRBV10-3 and TRBJ2-2; tentatively, D is TRBD1 (5 bases). The CDR3 sequence is 13 residues long. The germline CDR1 and CDR2 sequences are ENHRY and SYGVKD. V lost 11 bases, J lost 16 bases, and 26 bases lay in between. The CDR3 sequence: CALNYLNTGAQFF. In DNA form, the CDR3 reads TGTGCCCTCAATTACCTGAACACAGGTGCGCAGTTTTTT.

As regards this clonotype: At one end the junction does not follow the germline gene, possibly because of a read error. This chain joins TRBV6-1 and TRBJ2-5; TRBD1 matches at 7 bases. The CDR3 runs to 16 residues. Looked up from germline, CDR1 is MNHNS and CDR2 is SASEGT. CDR3 sequence reads: CACRGLGGRDPDTQYF. The CDR3 nucleotides are TGTGCCTGCAGGGGGTTAGGGGGCCGTGACCCAGATACCCAGTACTTC.

V gene TRBV10-3 combines with J gene TRBJ2-7; perhaps TRBD1 as D (6 bases). From germline, CDR1 is ENHRY and CDR2 SYGVKD. V shed 10 bases and J shed 0 bases, with 13 bases lying between them. CDR3 size: 13 residues. CDR3 in DNA: TGTGCCACGAGTGGACAGTTCTCCTACGAGCAGTACTTC. Its protein is CATSGQFSYEQYF.

This clonotype has a count of ten or more. The rearrangement uses TRBV6-5 and TRBJ2-7, with D unresolved. The CDR3 is 13 amino acids. CDR1 and CDR2 from the germline V gene are MNHEY and SVGAGI. V gave up 2 bases and J gave up 2 bases, with 7 bases separating them. CDR3: CASSYGSTYEQYF. The CDR3 DNA reads TGTGCCAGCAGTTACGGGTCCACCTACGAGCAGTACTTC.

This clonotype showed up many times. The J gene is TRBJ2-3, the V gene TRBV4-1; D might be TRBD2 (6 bases). The CDR3 extends over 13 amino acids. The V gene's germline CDR1 is MGHRA and CDR2 YSYEKL. Between the trimmed V and J ends, which lost 1 base and 4 bases, there was a span of 6 bases. The CDR3 region is CASSQGEADTQYF. The CDR3 DNA is TGCGCCAGCAGCCAAGGGGAGGCAGATACGCAGTATTTT.

This clonotype was recorded at least ten times. The chain employs TRBV6-6 and TRBJ1-1, with unresolved D. The CDR3 contains 15 residues. With 2 bases removed from V and 1 base from J, the gap between germline ends came to 11 bases. CDR1 and CDR2 (germline): MNHNY, SVGAGI (reference sequence). The CDR3 spells CASSYGWEGNTEAFF. CDR3 nucleotides: TGTGCCAGCAGTTACGGTTGGGAGGGGAACACTGAAGCTTTCTTT.

This CDR3 is CASKRQENTGELFF. The CDR3, as DNA: TGCGCCAGCAAACGACAGGAGAACACCGGGGAGCTGTTTTTT. The chain joins TRBV10-2 to TRBJ2-2; D perhaps matches TRBD1 (6 bases). The CDR3 length is 14 residues. Germline V gene lookup returns CDR1 WSHSY and CDR2 SAAADI. V gave up 7 bases and J gave up 1 base, with 10 bases separating them.

A remark on this clonotype: At one end the junction does not follow the germline gene, possibly because of a read error. This chain links TRBV27 with TRBJ2-3, with D perhaps TRBD2 (6 bases). Looked up from germline, CDR1 is MNHEY and CDR2 is SMNVEV (reference sequence). The CDR3 covers 16 residues. CDR3 sequence (DNA): TGTGCCAGCACCGCTTCGGGGGAGAGAGGCACAGACACGCAGTACTTT. It is translated as CASTASGERGTDTQYF.

V usage is TRBV6-1 and J usage is TRBJ2-5, with TRBD2 matching over 8 bases. The CDR3 is 13 residues long. The germline V gene has CDR1 MNHNS and CDR2 SASEGT. V trimming: 6 bases; J trimming: 9 bases; junction bases outside the gene matches: 9. CDR3 in DNA: TGTGCCAGCAGGGACGGGGGGGGCGACGCCCAGTACTTC. Translated, it gives CASRDGGGDAQYF.

This chain connects TRBV6-1 to TRBJ2-3; tentatively, D is TRBD1 (6 bases). The ends were cut back, 5 bases at V and 2 bases at J, with 14 bases in the middle. The CDR3 has 15 residues. CDR1 is MNHNS and CDR2 is SASEGT in the germline V gene. Here the CDR3 reads CASSIYREPTDTQYF. DNA of the CDR3: TGTGCCAGCAGTATATACAGGGAGCCCACAGATACGCAGTATTTT.

This chain connects TRBV7-2 to TRBJ2-7, with 7 positions matching TRBD2. This CDR3 has 16 residues. The V gene's germline CDR1 is SGHTA and CDR2 FQGNSA. Trimming took 10 bases from V and 0 from J; bases not matched to a gene: 15. This CDR3 is CATSLGAGSSSYEQYF. The CDR3 bases are TGTGCCACTTCCCTCGGAGCGGGGTCGAGCTCCTACGAGCAGTACTTC.

At least ten counts were recorded for this clonotype. The chain recombines TRBV7-2 with TRBJ2-1, with 7 bases lining up with TRBD1. The V gene's germline CDR1 is SGHTA and CDR2 FQGNSA. Unmatched junction bases numbered 7, after V lost 5 bases and J lost 3 bases. CDR3 length: 15 amino acids. CDR3 residues: CASSTRQGGYNEQFF. CDR3 DNA sequence: TGTGCCAGCAGCACCCGACAGGGCGGCTACAATGAGCAGTTCTTC.

The genes are TRBV6-1 and TRBJ2-4; D is undetermined. Per the germline V gene, CDR1 is MNHNS and CDR2 is SASEGT. The V gene lost 8 bases and the J gene lost 13 bases, with 36 bases spanning the gap. CDR3 size: 18 residues. The CDR3 here is CASRGAASSGRAKNTQYF. The CDR3 DNA reads TGTGCCAGCCGAGGTGCGGCGAGCAGTGGCCGCGCCAAAAACACCCAGTACTTC.

This clonotype is categorized as medium-sized. This chain uses TRBV6-1 with TRBJ2-3, with TRBD1 as a possible D gene (7 bases). The CDR3 totals 17 residues. Trimming stripped 4 bases from V and 5 bases from J, with 22 bases between. The V gene's germline CDR1 is MNHNS and CDR2 SASEGT. The CDR3 nucleotides read TGTGCCAGCAGTGCAACCCCCGGGACAGTCGGGGGAGATACGCAGTATTTT. Translated: CASSATPGTVGGDTQYF.

This clonotype was detected once. The gene calls are TRBV10-1 and TRBJ2-1; 7 positions match TRBD2. The CDR3 spans 13 residues. V lost 3 bases to trimming and J lost 5 bases; unmatched junction nucleotides: 1. CDR1 is WNHNN, CDR2 SYGVQD, per germline (reference sequence). The CDR3 DNA reads as TGCGCCAGCAGTGAAGGGACTAACAATGAGCAGTTCTTC. Amino acid sequence: CASSEGTNNEQFF.

This clonotype was counted ten times or more. The V call is TRBV27, the J call TRBJ2-7; 10 bases are a match to TRBD2. The CDR3 spans 14 residues. Germline CDR1 MNHEY, CDR2 SMNVEV (reference sequence). The V gene end was trimmed by 8 bases and the J gene end by 2 bases; junction bases not matched to a gene: 6. CDR3 sequence reads: CASPGLAVPYEQYF. CDR3 DNA sequence: TGTGCCAGCCCAGGACTAGCGGTCCCCTACGAGCAGTACTTC.

This clonotype was seen repeatedly, ten times or more. A much more abundant neighbour one base away suggests this may be a read error. This chain connects TRBV6-1 to TRBJ2-5, with 10 bases that match TRBD2. CDR1 MNHNS and CDR2 SASEGT come from the germline V gene. The CDR3 has 14 residues. The J segment lost 11 bases and the V segment lost 10 bases, leaving 16 bases of the junction unmatched. CDR3 coding DNA: TGTGCCACCCGGAGCGGGAGGGATTACAATGAGCAGTACTTC. Protein: CATRSGRDYNEQYF.

The rearrangement uses TRBV6-1 and TRBJ1-1, with no clear D. The CDR3 sequence is 14 residues long. Trimming cost V 7 bases and J 1 base, with 13 bases left between them. Germline V CDR1 and CDR2: MNHNS, SASEGT. The CDR3 spells CASNPGLQNTEAFF. In DNA, the CDR3 is TGTGCCAGCAACCCGGGTCTTCAGAACACTGAAGCTTTCTTT.